The 10 T cell receptor beta chains reported below all come from one sample, sequenced in a study of blood T cell repertoires in COVID-19. Only in-frame clones appear in the TCRdb table, and some are missing; sequencing was by immunoSEQ multiplex PCR. The repertoire includes roughly 200,000 clones, under 90% of them detected once, and approximately 4.3% sits in the top ten. Sample: PBMCs or T cells enriched from blood (not recorded which). These receptors were collected from a woman in her 30s with acute COVID-19.

This chain links TRBV7-2 with TRBJ2-3; TRBD2 matches at 10 bases. Per germline, CDR1 SGHTA and CDR2 FQGNSA. With 7 bases clipped from V and 0 bases from J, the junction kept 4 bases outside the gene matches. The CDR3 is 15 amino acids. The CDR3: CASNPSGGSTDTQYF. For the CDR3, the DNA is TGTGCCAGCAACCCTAGCGGGGGTAGCACAGATACGCAGTATTTT.

The chain uses TRBV27 and TRBJ1-3; TRBD1 might be the D (5 bases). CDR1 MNHEY and CDR2 SMNVEV come from the germline V gene (reference sequence). The CDR3 covers 16 residues. The V end lost 3 bases, the J end lost 0 bases, and 12 bases lay between the germline ends. Here the CDR3 reads CASSLGPSNSGNTIYF. The CDR3 DNA follows: TGTGCCAGCAGTTTGGGGCCTTCAAACTCTGGAAACACCATATATTTT.

The J gene is TRBJ1-2, the V gene TRBV30, with D maybe TRBD1 (6 bases). Deletions cut 8 bases from V and 6 bases from J, with 19 bases between. Germline loops: CDR1 GTSNPN, CDR2 SVGIG (reference sequence). This CDR3 region has 13 residues. The CDR3 loop reads CAGGPGSRHGYTF. In DNA, the CDR3 is TGTGCCGGGGGGCCCGGGAGCCGCCATGGCTACACCTTC.

The gene calls are TRBV3-1 (or the pseudogene TRBV3-2) and TRBJ2-7; no clear D gene. V gave up 4 bases and J gave up 6 bases, with 10 bases separating them. The germline V gene encodes CDR1 LGHDT and CDR2 YNNKEL (reference sequence). The CDR3 is 12 amino acids. In DNA form, the CDR3 reads TGTGCCAGCAGCCCCGGTAGTAGCGAGCAGTACTTC. This sequence encodes CASSPGSSEQYF.

The V and J genes are TRBV4-2 and TRBJ1-3; 12 bases fit TRBD1. The V and J ends lost 2 bases and 0 bases, in that order; junction bases with no gene match: 8. The CDR3 is 19 amino acids. Looked up from germline, CDR1 is LGHNA and CDR2 is YNFKEQ. The CDR3 loop is CASSQRGDRGPFSGNTIYF. DNA of the CDR3: TGTGCCAGCAGCCAAAGGGGGGACAGGGGGCCCTTCTCTGGAAACACCATATATTTT.

This chain links TRBV7-2 with TRBJ2-5; D is possibly TRBD2 (5 bases). Trimming left V 1 base short and J 5 bases short, with 8 bases between. The CDR3 runs to 13 residues. CDR1 and CDR2 (germline): SGHTA, FQGNSA. The CDR3 nucleotides read TGTGCCAGCAGCTTAGGGAGGACGGAGACCCAGTACTTC. Translated, it gives CASSLGRTETQYF.

This sequence joins TRBV2 and TRBJ1-1; 8 bases are a match to TRBD1. The V segment lost 6 bases and the J segment 3 bases; nucleotides outside the gene matches: 6. From germline, CDR1 is SNHLY and CDR2 FYNNEI. The CDR3 is made up of 14 amino acids. In nucleotides, the CDR3 is TGTGCCAGCAGCGGAGGACAGGGATACACTGAAGCTTTCTTT. Amino acid sequence: CASSGGQGYTEAFF.

The rearrangement uses TRBV3-1 (or the pseudogene TRBV3-2) and TRBJ2-1, with D possibly matching TRBD2 (6 bases). The CDR3 contains 15 residues. V lost 0 bases to trimming and J lost 0 bases, with 6 bases between them. Germline CDR1 reads LGHDT; CDR2 reads YNNKEL (reference sequence). The CDR3 nucleotides are TGTGCCAGCAGCCAAGAGGAGGGCTCCTACAATGAGCAGTTCTTC. Amino acids: CASSQEEGSYNEQFF.

The J gene is TRBJ1-4, the V gene TRBV6-6, with TRBD1 as a possible D gene (6 bases). V was clipped by 2 bases and J by 7 bases, with 17 bases between them. CDR1 and CDR2 (germline): MNHNY, SVGAGI (reference sequence). The CDR3 consists of 16 residues. The CDR3 nucleotides are TGTGCCAGCAGTTACGGGCCCCAAACAGGGAGTGAAAAACTGTTTTTT. It is translated as CASSYGPQTGSEKLFF.

This clone was observed once. This sequence joins TRBV9 and TRBJ1-4; no clear D gene. CDR3 length equals 15 residues. Trimming shortened V by 0 bases and J by 5 bases, and 11 bases separated the two germline ends. Germline CDR1 and CDR2: SGDLS and YYNGEE. The CDR3 sequence is CASSVATAVNEKLFF. CDR3 nucleotides: TGTGCCAGCAGCGTAGCCACAGCAGTCAATGAAAAACTGTTTTTT.